The clone carrying this T cell receptor (beta chain) turned up a few times. Its antigen is currently unknown. This specimen comes from a study of beta chain features in type 1 diabetes. Per the germline V gene, CDR1 is LGHNA and CDR2 is YSLEER. The CDR3 sequence is 16 residues long. V was clipped by 0 bases and J by 6 bases; unmatched bases: 4. Findings and limits, study-wide: Equally in patients and controls, PCR might preferentially amplify shorter templates. Type 1 diabetes patients had moderately but significantly shorter TCRB CDR3s in all four CD4+ subsets. Patients with type 1 diabetes showed fewer VDJ junction insertions and more deletions.

Expressed TCRB transcripts were sequenced after all isolated RNA was converted to cDNA. TCRdb's copy holds only in-frame clones and misses some; the assay was immunoSEQ multiplex PCR. The table records roughly 130,000 clones, around 15% of them present only once. The V gene is TRBV4-3, the J gene TRBJ1-4, with TRBD1 identical over 10 bases. The TCR comes from a man aged 25-45 years with type 1 diabetes. Sequencing was done on a sample of central memory CD4+ T cells from blood. The CDR3 DNA follows: TGCGCCAGCAGCCAAGAGGGGACAGGGGTGGATGAAAAACTGTTTTTT. Amino acids: CASSQEGTGVDEKLFF.